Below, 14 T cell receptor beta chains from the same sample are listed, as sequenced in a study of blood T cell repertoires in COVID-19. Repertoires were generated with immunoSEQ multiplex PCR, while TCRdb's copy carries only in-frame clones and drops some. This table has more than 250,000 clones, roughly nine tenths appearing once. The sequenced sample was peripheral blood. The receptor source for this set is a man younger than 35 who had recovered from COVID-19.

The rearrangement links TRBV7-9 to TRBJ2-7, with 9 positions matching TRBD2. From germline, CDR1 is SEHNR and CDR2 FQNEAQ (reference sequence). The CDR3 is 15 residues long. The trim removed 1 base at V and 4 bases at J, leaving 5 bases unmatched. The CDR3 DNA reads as TGTGCCAGCAGCTTAGTTGGCGGGAGGGGGTACGAGCAGTACTTC. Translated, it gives CASSLVGGRGYEQYF.

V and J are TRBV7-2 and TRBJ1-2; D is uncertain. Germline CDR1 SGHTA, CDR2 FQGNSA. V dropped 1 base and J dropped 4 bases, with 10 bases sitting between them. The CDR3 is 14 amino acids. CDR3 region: CASSLETSPYGYTF. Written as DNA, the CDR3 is TGTGCCAGCAGCTTAGAGACAAGTCCCTATGGCTACACCTTC.

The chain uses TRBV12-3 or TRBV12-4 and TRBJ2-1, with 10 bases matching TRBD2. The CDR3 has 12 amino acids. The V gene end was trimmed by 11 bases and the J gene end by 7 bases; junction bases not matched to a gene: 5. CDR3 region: CASAGGGNEQFF. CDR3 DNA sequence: TGTGCCTCAGCGGGGGGGGGAAATGAGCAGTTCTTC.

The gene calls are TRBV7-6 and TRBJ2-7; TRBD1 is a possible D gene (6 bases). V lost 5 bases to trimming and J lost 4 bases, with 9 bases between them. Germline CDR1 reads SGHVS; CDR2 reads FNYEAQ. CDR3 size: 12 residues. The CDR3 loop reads CASSPGEYEQYF. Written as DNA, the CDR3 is TGTGCCAGCAGCCCAGGGGAATACGAGCAGTACTTC.

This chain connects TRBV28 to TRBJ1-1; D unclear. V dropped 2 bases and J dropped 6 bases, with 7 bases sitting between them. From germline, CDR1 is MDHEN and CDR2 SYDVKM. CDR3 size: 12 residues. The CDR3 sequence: CASSLQGAEAFF. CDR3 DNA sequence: TGTGCCAGCAGTTTACAAGGAGCTGAAGCTTTCTTT.

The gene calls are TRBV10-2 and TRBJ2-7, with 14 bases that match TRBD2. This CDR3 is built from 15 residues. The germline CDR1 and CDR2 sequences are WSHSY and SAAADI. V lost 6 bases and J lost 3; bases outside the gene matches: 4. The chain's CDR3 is CASRPGLAGVYEQYF. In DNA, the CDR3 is TGCGCCAGCAGGCCGGGACTAGCGGGGGTCTACGAGCAGTACTTC.

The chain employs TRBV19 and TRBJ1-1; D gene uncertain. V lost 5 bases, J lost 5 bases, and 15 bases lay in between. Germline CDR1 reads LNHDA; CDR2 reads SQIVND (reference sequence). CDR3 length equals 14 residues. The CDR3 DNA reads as TGTGCCAGTAGTCCCCGGGCGGGGTGGACTGAAGCTTTCTTT. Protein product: CASSPRAGWTEAFF.

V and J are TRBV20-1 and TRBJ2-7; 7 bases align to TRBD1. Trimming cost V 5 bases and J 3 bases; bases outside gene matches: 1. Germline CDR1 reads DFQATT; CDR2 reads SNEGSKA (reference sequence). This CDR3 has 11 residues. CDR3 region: CSAGDSYEQYF. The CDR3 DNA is TGCAGTGCTGGGGACAGCTACGAGCAGTACTTC.

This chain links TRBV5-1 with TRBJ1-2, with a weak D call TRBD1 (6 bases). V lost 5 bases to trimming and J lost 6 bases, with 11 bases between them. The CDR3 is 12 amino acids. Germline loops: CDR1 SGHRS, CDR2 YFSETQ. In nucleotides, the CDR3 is TGCGCCAGCAGATCCGAGGGGGATGGCTACACCTTC. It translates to CASRSEGDGYTF.

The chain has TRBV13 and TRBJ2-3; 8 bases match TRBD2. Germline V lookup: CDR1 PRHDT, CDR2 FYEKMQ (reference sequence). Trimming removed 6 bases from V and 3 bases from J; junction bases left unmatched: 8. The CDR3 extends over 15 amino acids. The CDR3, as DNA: TGTGCCAGCAGTGCCTCCGGGACTAGGACAGATACGCAGTATTTT. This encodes CASSASGTRTDTQYF.

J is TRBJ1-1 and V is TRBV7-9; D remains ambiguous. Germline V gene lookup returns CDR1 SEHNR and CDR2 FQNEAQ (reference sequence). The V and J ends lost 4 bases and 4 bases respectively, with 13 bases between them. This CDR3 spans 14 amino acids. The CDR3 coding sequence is TGTGCCAGCAGCTCCTATTCGGAGAGCACTGAAGCTTTCTTT. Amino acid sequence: CASSSYSESTEAFF. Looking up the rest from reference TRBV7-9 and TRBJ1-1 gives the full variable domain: DTGVSQNPRHKITKRGQNVTFRCDPISEHNRLYWYRQTLGQGPEFLTYFQNEAQLEKSRLLSDRFSAERPKGSFSTLEIQRTEQGDSAMYLCASSSYSESTEAFFGQGTRLTVV.

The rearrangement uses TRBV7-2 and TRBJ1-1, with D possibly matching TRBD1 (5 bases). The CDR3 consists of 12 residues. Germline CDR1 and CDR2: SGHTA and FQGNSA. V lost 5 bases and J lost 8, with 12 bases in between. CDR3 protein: CASSPQRTEAFF. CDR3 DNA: TGTGCCAGCAGCCCCCAAAGGACAGAAGCTTTCTTT.

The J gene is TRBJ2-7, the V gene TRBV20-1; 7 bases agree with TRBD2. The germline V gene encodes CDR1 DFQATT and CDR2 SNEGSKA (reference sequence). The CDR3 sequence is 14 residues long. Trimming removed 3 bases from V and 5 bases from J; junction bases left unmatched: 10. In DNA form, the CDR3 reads TGCAGTGCTAGTGTTCGGCGGGAGTCCCACGAGCAGTACTTC. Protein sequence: CSASVRRESHEQYF.

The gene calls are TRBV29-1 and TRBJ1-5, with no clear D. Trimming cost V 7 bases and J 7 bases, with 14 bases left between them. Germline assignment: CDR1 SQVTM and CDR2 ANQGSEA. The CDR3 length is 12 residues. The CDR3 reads CSASNINQPQHF. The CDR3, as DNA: TGCAGCGCCTCAAACATCAACCAGCCCCAGCATTTT. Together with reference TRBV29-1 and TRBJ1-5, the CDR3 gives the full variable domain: SAVISQKPSRDICQRGTSLTIQCQVDSQVTMMFWYRQQPGQSLTLIATANQGSEATYESGFVIDKFPISRPNLTFSTLTVSNMSPEDSSIYLCSASNINQPQHFGDGTRLSIL.